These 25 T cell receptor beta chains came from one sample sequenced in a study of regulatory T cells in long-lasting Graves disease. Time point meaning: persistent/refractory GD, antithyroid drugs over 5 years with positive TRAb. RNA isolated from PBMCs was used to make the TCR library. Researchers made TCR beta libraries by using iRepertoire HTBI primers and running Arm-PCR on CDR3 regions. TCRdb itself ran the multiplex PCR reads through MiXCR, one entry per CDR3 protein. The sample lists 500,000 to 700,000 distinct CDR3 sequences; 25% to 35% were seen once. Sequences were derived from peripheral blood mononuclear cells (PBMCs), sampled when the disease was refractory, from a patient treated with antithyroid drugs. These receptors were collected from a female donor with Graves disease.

The CDR3 sequence is CAGRNSTNYGYTF. The CDR3 DNA is TGTGCCGGGAGGAACAGCACTAACTATGGCTACACCTTC. This chain uses TRBV19 with TRBJ1-2; no clear D. The CDR3 covers 13 residues. The germline V gene encodes CDR1 LNHDA and CDR2 SQIVND (reference sequence). V shed 11 bases and J shed 0 bases, with 13 bases lying between them.

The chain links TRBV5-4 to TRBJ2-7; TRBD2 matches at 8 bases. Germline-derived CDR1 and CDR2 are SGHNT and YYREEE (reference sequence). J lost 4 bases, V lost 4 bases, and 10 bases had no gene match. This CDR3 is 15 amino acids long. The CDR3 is CASSPGASGSYEQYF. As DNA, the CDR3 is TGTGCCAGCAGCCCCGGAGCTAGCGGGTCTTACGAGCAGTACTTC.

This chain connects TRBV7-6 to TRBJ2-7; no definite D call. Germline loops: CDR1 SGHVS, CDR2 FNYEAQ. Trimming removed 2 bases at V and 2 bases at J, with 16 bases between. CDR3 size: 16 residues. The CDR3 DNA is TGTGCCAGCAGCTTAAGCAGAGGCTCTAGAACCTACGAGCAGTACTTC. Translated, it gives CASSLSRGSRTYEQYF.

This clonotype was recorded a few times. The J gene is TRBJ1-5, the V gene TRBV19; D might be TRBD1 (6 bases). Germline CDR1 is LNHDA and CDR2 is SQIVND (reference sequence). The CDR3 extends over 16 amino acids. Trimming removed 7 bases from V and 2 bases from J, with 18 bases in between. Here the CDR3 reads CASIPNGQPGNQPQHF. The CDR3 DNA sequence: TGTGCCAGTATCCCGAACGGACAGCCCGGCAATCAGCCCCAGCATTTT.

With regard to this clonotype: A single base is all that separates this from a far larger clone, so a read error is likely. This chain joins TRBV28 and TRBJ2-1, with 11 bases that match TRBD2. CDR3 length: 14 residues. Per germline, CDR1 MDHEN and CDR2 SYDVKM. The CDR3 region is CASSAGTSGYEQCF. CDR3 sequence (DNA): TGTGCCAGCAGCGCCGGGACTAGCGGCTACGAGCAGTGCTTC.

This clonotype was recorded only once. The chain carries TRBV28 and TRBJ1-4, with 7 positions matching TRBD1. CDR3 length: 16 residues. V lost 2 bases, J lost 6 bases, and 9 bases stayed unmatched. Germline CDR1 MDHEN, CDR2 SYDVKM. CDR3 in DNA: TGTGCCAGCAGTTTACCGGGACAGTTTATGGATGAAAAACTGTTTTTT. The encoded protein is CASSLPGQFMDEKLFF.

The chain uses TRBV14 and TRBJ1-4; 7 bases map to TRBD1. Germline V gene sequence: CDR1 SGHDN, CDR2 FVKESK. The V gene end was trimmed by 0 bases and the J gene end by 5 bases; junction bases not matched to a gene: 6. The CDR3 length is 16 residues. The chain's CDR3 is CASSQDLYRGNEKLFF. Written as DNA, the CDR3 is TGTGCCAGCAGCCAAGATCTGTACAGGGGAAATGAAAAACTGTTTTTT.

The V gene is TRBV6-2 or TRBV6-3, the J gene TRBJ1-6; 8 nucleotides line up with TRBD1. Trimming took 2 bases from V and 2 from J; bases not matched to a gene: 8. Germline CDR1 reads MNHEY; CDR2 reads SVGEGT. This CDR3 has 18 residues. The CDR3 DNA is TGTGCCAGCAGTTACCAAAAGGACAGGGCCACCTATAATTCACCCCTCCACTTT. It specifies CASSYQKDRATYNSPLHF.

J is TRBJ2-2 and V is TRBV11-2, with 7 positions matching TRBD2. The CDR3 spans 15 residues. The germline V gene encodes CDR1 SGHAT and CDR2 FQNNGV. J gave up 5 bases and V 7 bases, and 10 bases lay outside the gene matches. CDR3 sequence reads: CASTPGLQITGELFF. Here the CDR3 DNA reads TGTGCCAGCACCCCGGGACTACAAATAACCGGGGAGCTGTTTTTT.

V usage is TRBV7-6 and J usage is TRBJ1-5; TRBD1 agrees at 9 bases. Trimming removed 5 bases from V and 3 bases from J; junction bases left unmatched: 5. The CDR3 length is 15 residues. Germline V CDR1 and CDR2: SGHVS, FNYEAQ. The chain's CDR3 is CASSAGQGINQPQHF. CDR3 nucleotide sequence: TGTGCCAGCAGCGCCGGACAGGGGATCAATCAGCCCCAGCATTTT.

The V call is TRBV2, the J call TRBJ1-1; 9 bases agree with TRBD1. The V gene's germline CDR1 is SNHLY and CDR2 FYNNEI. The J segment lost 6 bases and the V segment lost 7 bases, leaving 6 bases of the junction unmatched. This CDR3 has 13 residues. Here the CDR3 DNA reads TGTGCCAGCACACTGGGACAGGGAGCTGAAGCTTTCTTT. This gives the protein CASTLGQGAEAFF.

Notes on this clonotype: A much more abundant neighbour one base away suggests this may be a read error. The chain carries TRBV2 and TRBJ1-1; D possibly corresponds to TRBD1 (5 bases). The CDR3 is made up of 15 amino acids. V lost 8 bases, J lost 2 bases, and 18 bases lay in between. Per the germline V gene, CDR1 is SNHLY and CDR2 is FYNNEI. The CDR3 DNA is TGTGCCAGCTTTAGCTGGGGGACTACCAACACTGAAGCTTTCTTT. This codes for CASFSWGTTNTEAFF.

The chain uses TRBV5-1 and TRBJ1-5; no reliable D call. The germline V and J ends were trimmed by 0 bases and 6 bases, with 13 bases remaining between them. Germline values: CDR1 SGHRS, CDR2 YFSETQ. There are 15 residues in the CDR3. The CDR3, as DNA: TGCGCCAGCAGCTTGGCGGTCTGGGGAACTCAGCCCCAGCATTTT. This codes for CASSLAVWGTQPQHF.

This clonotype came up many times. The CDR3 sequence: CASSLGDRNTGELFF. For the CDR3, the DNA is TGCGCCAGCAGCTTGGGGGACAGAAACACCGGGGAGCTGTTTTTT. The rearrangement uses TRBV5-1 and TRBJ2-2; 7 bases are a match to TRBD1. J was trimmed by 2 bases and V by 0 bases; bases with no gene match: 1. CDR1 and CDR2 from the germline V gene are SGHRS and YFSETQ. CDR3 length equals 15 residues.

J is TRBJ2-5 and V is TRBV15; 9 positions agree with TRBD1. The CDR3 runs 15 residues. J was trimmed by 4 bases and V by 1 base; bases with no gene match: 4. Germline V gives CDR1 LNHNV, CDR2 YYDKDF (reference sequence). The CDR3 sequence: CATSRAWTGAETQYF. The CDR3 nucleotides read TGTGCCACCAGCAGAGCATGGACAGGGGCAGAGACCCAGTACTTC.

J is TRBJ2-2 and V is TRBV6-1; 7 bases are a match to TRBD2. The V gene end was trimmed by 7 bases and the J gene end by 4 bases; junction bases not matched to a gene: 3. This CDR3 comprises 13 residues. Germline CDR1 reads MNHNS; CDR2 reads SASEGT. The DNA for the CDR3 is TGTGCCAGCACCTCTAGCGGCACCGGGGAGCTGTTTTTT. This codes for CASTSSGTGELFF.

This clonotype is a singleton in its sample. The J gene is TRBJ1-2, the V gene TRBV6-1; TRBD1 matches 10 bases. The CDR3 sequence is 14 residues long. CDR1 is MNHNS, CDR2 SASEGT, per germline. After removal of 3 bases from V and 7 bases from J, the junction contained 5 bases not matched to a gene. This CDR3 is CASSETGGDCGYTF. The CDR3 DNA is TGTGCCAGCAGTGAGACAGGGGGCGACTGTGGCTACACCTTC.

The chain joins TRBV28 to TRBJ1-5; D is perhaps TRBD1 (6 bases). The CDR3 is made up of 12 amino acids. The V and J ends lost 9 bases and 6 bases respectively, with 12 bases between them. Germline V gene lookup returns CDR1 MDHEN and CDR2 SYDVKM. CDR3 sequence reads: CASLQGGQPQHF. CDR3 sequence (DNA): TGTGCCAGTCTACAGGGAGGTCAGCCCCAGCATTTT.

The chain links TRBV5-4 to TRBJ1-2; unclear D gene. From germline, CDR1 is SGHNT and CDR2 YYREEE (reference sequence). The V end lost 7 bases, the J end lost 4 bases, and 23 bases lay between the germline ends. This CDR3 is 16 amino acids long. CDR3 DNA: TGTGCCAGCTCAGCTGTGTCTGAACAGCGAGTCTATGGCTACACCTTC. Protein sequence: CASSAVSEQRVYGYTF. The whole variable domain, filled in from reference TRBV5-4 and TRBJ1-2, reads ETGVTQSPTHLIKTRGQQVTLRCSSQSGHNTVSWYQQALGQGPQFIFQYYREEENGRGNFPPRFSGLQFPNYSSELNVNALELDDSALYLCASSAVSEQRVYGYTFGSGTRLTVV.

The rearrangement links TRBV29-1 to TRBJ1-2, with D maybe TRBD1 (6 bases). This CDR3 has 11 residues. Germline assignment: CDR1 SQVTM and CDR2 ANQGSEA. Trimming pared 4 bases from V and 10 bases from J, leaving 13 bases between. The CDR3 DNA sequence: TGCAGCGTTGTCTCAGGGGTGGACTACACCTTC. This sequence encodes CSVVSGVDYTF.

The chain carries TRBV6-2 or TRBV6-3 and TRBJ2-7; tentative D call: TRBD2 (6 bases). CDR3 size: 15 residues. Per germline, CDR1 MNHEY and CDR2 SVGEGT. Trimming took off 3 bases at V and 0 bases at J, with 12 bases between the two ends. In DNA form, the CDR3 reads TGTGCCAGCAGTTATGACATCGGGGGCTCCTACGAGCAGTACTTC. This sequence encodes CASSYDIGGSYEQYF.

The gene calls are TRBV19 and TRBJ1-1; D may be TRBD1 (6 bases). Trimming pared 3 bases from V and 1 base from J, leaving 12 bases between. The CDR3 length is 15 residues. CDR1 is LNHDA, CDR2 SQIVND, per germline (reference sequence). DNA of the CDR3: TGTGCCAGTAGTATTCGGGGCAGGGGGAACACTGAAGCTTTCTTT. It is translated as CASSIRGRGNTEAFF.

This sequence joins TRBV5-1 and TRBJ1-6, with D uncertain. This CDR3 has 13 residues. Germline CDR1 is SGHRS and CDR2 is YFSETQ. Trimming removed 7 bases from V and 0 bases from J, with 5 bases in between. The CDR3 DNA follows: TGCGCCAGCGGAAGCTCCTATAATTCACCCCTCCACTTT. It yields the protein CASGSSYNSPLHF.

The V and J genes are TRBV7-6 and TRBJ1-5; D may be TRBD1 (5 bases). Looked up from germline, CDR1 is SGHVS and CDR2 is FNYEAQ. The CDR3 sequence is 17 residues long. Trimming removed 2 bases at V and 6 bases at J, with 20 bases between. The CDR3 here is CASSLLGVGAQGQPQHF. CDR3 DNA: TGTGCCAGCAGCTTATTGGGAGTTGGGGCTCAAGGTCAGCCCCAGCATTTT.

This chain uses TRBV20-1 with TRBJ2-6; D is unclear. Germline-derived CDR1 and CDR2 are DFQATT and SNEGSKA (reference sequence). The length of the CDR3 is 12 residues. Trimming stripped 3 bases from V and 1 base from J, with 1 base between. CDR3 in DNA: TGCAGTGCTAGGTCTGGGGCCAACGTCCTGACTTTC. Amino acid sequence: CSARSGANVLTF.